The 15 T cell receptor beta chains below come from one sample, sequenced in a study of cytomegalovirus exposure and HLA in healthy donors (dated by TCRdb to about 2017). Libraries were constructed by the immunoSEQ multiplex PCR assay. For the multiplex PCR, a mixture combining 60 forward primers for TCR Vbeta segments and 13 reverse primers for TCR Jbeta segments was used. The table was pulled from immuneACCESS by TCRdb, which kept in-frame rearrangements only. Such tables lose some clones; where checked, under half of the loss comes from unresolved V genes, and the rest has no known cause. Within this sample are 150,000 to 200,000 clones, with roughly 87% of them counted one time only. Approximately 1.4% of the sample lies in the top ten. Sequencing was done on a sample of PBMCs. These receptors originate from a man between 40 and 49 years old in good health and CMV-seronegative.

This chain connects TRBV4-1 to TRBJ2-7, with 10 bases fitting TRBD2. With 4 bases clipped from V and 7 bases from J, the junction kept 4 bases outside the gene matches. There are 13 residues in the CDR3. Germline assignment: CDR1 MGHRA and CDR2 YSYEKL. The CDR3 nucleotides are TGCGCCAGCAGCCTAGCGGGGGGTCGGGAGCAGTACTTC. This sequence encodes CASSLAGGREQYF.

The chain recombines TRBV27 with TRBJ1-5; D perhaps matches TRBD1 (6 bases). This CDR3 region has 15 residues. V shed 4 bases and J shed 0 bases, with 10 bases lying between them. Germline CDR1 MNHEY, CDR2 SMNVEV (reference sequence). The CDR3 is CASSWSGDSNQPQHF. CDR3 DNA sequence: TGTGCCAGCAGTTGGTCAGGGGATAGCAATCAGCCCCAGCATTTT.

The chain is built from TRBV2 and TRBJ1-2; D gene unclear. CDR1 SNHLY and CDR2 FYNNEI come from the germline V gene. This CDR3 has 13 residues. Trimming stripped 2 bases from V and 7 bases from J, with 11 bases between. CDR3 sequence (DNA): TGTGCCAGCAGTGAAAGTCCGGCGGGTGGCTACACCTTC. Amino acids: CASSESPAGGYTF. The variable domain in full, with the rest retrieved from reference TRBV2 and TRBJ1-2, is EPEVTQTPSHQVTQMGQEVILRCVPISNHLYFYWYRQILGQKVEFLVSFYNNEISEKSEIFDDQFSVERPDGSNFTLKIRSTKLEDSAMYFCASSESPAGGYTFGSGTRLTVV.

The J gene is TRBJ2-7, the V gene TRBV20-1; D gene unclear. This CDR3 region has 11 residues. Trimming shortened V by 5 bases and J by 6 bases, and 11 bases separated the two germline ends. Germline values: CDR1 DFQATT, CDR2 SNEGSKA (reference sequence). This CDR3 is CSAPLMAEQYF. The CDR3 DNA reads TGCAGTGCTCCCCTTATGGCCGAGCAGTACTTC.

The CDR3 is CASSITSGGEQFF. CDR3 DNA sequence: TGTGCCAGCTCAATAACTAGCGGGGGCGAGCAGTTCTTC. The rearrangement joins TRBV18 to TRBJ2-1, with TRBD2 identical over 11 bases. Germline V gene sequence: CDR1 KGHSH, CDR2 LQKENI. The V and J ends lost 5 bases and 10 bases, in that order; junction bases with no gene match: 4. The CDR3 sequence is 13 residues long.

Concerning this clone itself: A junction end diverges from the germline sequence, so it may reflect a read error. The chain employs TRBV7-9 and TRBJ1-2, with D possibly matching TRBD1 (6 bases). Germline CDR1 and CDR2: SEHNR and FQNEAQ (reference sequence). CDR3 length equals 13 residues. For the CDR3, the DNA is TGTTCCAGCAGCCCAGTGGCCAGGGGTGGCTACACCTTC. Translated: CSSSPVARGGYTF.

The rearrangement links TRBV28 to TRBJ1-4, with 9 bases identical to TRBD1. Trimming took 5 bases from V and 8 from J; bases not matched to a gene: 9. This CDR3 has 15 residues. Germline assignment: CDR1 MDHEN and CDR2 SYDVKM. CDR3 in amino acids: CASSDSGQGREKLFF. The CDR3, as DNA: TGTGCCAGCAGTGATTCGGGACAGGGTCGGGAAAAACTGTTTTTT.

The J gene is TRBJ2-1, the V gene TRBV5-1; D may be TRBD2 (6 bases). Germline V gene lookup returns CDR1 SGHRS and CDR2 YFSETQ. The V end lost 4 bases, the J end lost 0 bases, and 11 bases lay between the germline ends. CDR3 length: 15 amino acids. DNA for the CDR3: TGCGCCAGCAGCATTAGCGGCAACTCCTACAATGAGCAGTTCTTC. Protein product: CASSISGNSYNEQFF.

The rearrangement joins TRBV7-8 to TRBJ2-2, with 7 bases lining up with TRBD2. This CDR3 is built from 16 residues. In germline, CDR1 is SGHVS, CDR2 FQNEAQ. V gave up 2 bases and J gave up 7 bases; unmatched junction bases: 10. Written as DNA, the CDR3 is TGTGCCAGCAGCTTATTTTTCGGACTAGGTGGCGGGGAGCTGTTTTTT. Protein: CASSLFFGLGGGELFF.

This chain joins TRBV6-6 and TRBJ1-3; D possibly corresponds to TRBD1 (5 bases). With 7 bases removed from V and 7 bases from J, the gap between germline ends came to 23 bases. Germline V gene lookup returns CDR1 MNHNY and CDR2 SVGAGI (reference sequence). This CDR3 is built from 16 residues. The CDR3 protein is CASNWGDPRVGNTIYF. CDR3 DNA sequence: TGTGCCAGCAATTGGGGGGATCCACGGGTCGGGAACACCATATATTTT.

This chain links TRBV7-8 with TRBJ1-5; the match to TRBD1 covers 8 bases. The germline CDR1 and CDR2 sequences are SGHVS and FQNEAQ. Trimming cost V 0 bases and J 4 bases; bases outside gene matches: 8. There are 17 residues in the CDR3. The CDR3 nucleotides are TGTGCCAGCAGCTTAGCGTCCGCAGGGGGCAGTAATCAGCCCCAGCATTTT. Translating it yields CASSLASAGGSNQPQHF.

This clone was counted a few times. The rearrangement joins TRBV4-3 to TRBJ2-1, with TRBD1 matching 7 bases. The CDR3 loop spans 15 amino acids. The V segment lost 0 bases and the J segment 5 bases; nucleotides outside the gene matches: 4. The germline CDR1 and CDR2 sequences are LGHNA and YSLEER. For the CDR3, the DNA is TGCGCCAGCAGCCAAGAAGGGACAGCAAACAATGAGCAGTTCTTC. Amino acid sequence: CASSQEGTANNEQFF.

The V gene is TRBV7-3, the J gene TRBJ2-2; D gene ambiguous. V dropped 2 bases and J dropped 1 base, with 5 bases sitting between them. The CDR3 runs to 14 residues. From germline, CDR1 is SGHTA and CDR2 FQGTGA. The CDR3 here is CASSLSGNTGELFF. DNA for the CDR3: TGTGCCAGCAGCTTATCGGGGAACACCGGGGAGCTGTTTTTT.

The chain joins TRBV30 to TRBJ2-7; 10 positions match TRBD2. The junction had 5 bases not matched to a gene; V was cut back by 0 bases and J by 9 bases. The CDR3 contains 13 residues. Germline CDR1 is GTSNPN and CDR2 is SVGIG (reference sequence). CDR3 bases: TGTGCCTGGAGTGTCGCTAGCGGGGGAGGGCAGTACTTC. It codes for CAWSVASGGGQYF.

Only a few counts were recorded for this clone. In DNA form, the CDR3 reads TGTGCCAGCAGTCCTTATTTAGATACGCAGTATTTT. This translates into CASSPYLDTQYF. The rearrangement joins TRBV28 to TRBJ2-3, with D unresolved. In germline, CDR1 is MDHEN, CDR2 SYDVKM. The V and J ends lost 5 bases and 5 bases respectively, with 8 bases between them. The CDR3 loop spans 12 amino acids.